This TCR beta chain comes out of a study of blood T cell repertoires in COVID-19 (dated by TCRdb to about 2020). Study-wide context: The collaborator samples originated in the United States, Italy and Spain and spanned the acute and convalescent phases of COVID-19. The material from the prospective study consisted of cDNA or gDNA derived from T cells, B-cell-depleted T cells, or PBMCs. Subjects who had been exposed to COVID-19, were actively infected with it, or had recovered from it provided the deeply sampled blood TCRbeta repertoires that made up the dataset. The repertoires were made available in a free public database intended to serve as a resource for research on the immune response to SARS-CoV-2. The samples were drawn from two sources: the first 160 participants of the ongoing ImmuneRACE study, and over 950 subjects contributed by 6 global collaborators. Nearly every sample came with metadata listing a de-identified subject ID, COVID-19 status, age in years and sex. Where HLA class I and class II types were available, the types were taken from metadata supplied by the sample provider, not from assay-based typing. Overall study results and their limits: Clinical and demographic metadata were provided uncurated, with the amount varying by source and participant.

Collaborating institutions collected whole blood in K2EDTA tubes following their own protocols. For TCRbeta analysis, collaborators shipped samples in one of three forms: frozen whole blood, isolated PBMCs, or DNA extracted from either of those sample types. TCRbeta CDR3 regions were amplified from genomic DNA by means of the immunoSEQ Assay, a bias-controlled multiplex PCR. On the authors' methods: Within the assay, amplification of reference gene primers was used to estimate how many nucleated cells each sample contained. To quantify the absolute abundance of each unique TCRbeta CDR3 rearrangement, sequence reads were collapsed and filtered. For each sample, productive Simpson clonality was calculated as the square root of Simpson's diversity index over productive rearrangements. As stored in TCRdb, this immuneACCESS dataset retains in-frame rearrangements with V and J assigned. A fraction of the clones does not appear; measured against another copy, unresolved V genes explain less than half of the discrepancy, and the remainder lacks a known reason. The DNA was the basis for D and trimming; V, J and clone size are from that table. This sample is represented by about 35,000 clones; roughly four fifths of them were singletons. The biggest ten clones account for roughly 40% of the sample.

This clone was seen a single time. There is no known antigen for this receptor. No quality values exist for individual bases; no much larger clone is one base distant. The sample taken for sequencing was peripheral blood. The clonotype was recovered from a man older than 75 with active or convalescent COVID-19.

CDR3 region: CASSLASTSGSRETQYF. The DNA sequence is as follows: TGCGCCAGCAGCTTGGCCAGTACCAGCGGGAGTAGGGAGACCCAGTACTTC. Recombination joined TRBV5-1 with TRBJ2-5, with TRBD2 matching 8 junction bases. The CDR3 has 17 amino acids, counting the end cysteine and phenylalanine. The CDR3 DNA has 51 bases and is translated from base 1. V lost 0 bases and J lost 5 bases, and the count of bases not matched to a germline gene is 12. Per the germline V gene, SGHRS is the CDR1 and YFSETQ is the CDR2.